This TCR beta chain was identified during a study of T cells after yellow fever vaccination. Whole-study findings and limits: Most clones from primary vaccination resurfaced after the booster (around 97% CD4, 70% to 90% CD8).

This clonotype was observed a few times. The antigen remains undetermined. The germline CDR1 and CDR2 sequences are LGHDT and YNNKEL (reference sequence). This CDR3 spans 16 amino acids. V dropped 1 base and J dropped 4; count of bases not matched to a gene: 5. TCRdb recomputed calls from the 5' RACE reads with MiXCR, one row per CDR3 protein. The sample carries about 310,000 distinct CDR3 sequences, roughly 4% recorded once. The input for sequencing was PBMCs, taken on the day of the yellow fever booster vaccination. The sequence came from a man aged 18 to 30 who received the YFV17D yellow fever vaccine. The chain links TRBV3-1 to TRBJ2-1; TRBD1 agrees at 9 bases. The CDR3 loop is CASSQALGQGYNEQFF. For the CDR3, the DNA is TGTGCCAGCAGCCAAGCTTTGGGACAGGGATACAATGAGCAGTTCTTC.